The 2 T cell receptor beta chains given below trace back to one sample, sequenced in a study of blood T cell repertoires in COVID-19. Some clones are missing from TCRdb's copy, which holds only in-frame ones; the method was immunoSEQ multiplex PCR. This table has some 46,000 clones, about nine tenths appearing once. The sequenced material came from peripheral blood. The receptors come from a human donor in a cohort sampled during active COVID-19.

V is TRBV7-2 and J is TRBJ2-1, with D perhaps TRBD1 (5 bases). There are 16 residues in the CDR3. V shed 5 bases and J shed 10 bases, with 24 bases lying between them. Germline V lookup: CDR1 SGHTA, CDR2 FQGNSA. The CDR3: CASSPQGAGQAHEQFF. The CDR3, as DNA: TGTGCCAGCAGCCCCCAAGGGGCCGGGCAAGCCCACGAGCAGTTCTTC.

This chain links TRBV27 with TRBJ2-1; 10 bases agree with TRBD2. The CDR3 is made up of 16 amino acids. J lost 7 bases, V lost 3 bases, and 9 bases had no gene match. CDR1 MNHEY and CDR2 SMNVEV come from the germline V gene (reference sequence). The CDR3 is CASSLDPGLAMNEQFF. As DNA, the CDR3 is TGTGCCAGCAGTTTGGACCCGGGACTAGCGATGAATGAGCAGTTCTTC.